This TCR beta chain stems from a study of T cell clonotyping in hematopoietic cell transplantation. Assay: immunoSEQ multiplex PCR; the TCRdb copy retains only in-frame clones and omits some. The sample carries some 6,500 clones, roughly 89% recorded once. Trimming removed 1 base from V and 0 bases from J; junction bases left unmatched: 2. CDR3 length equals 14 residues. The germline gives CDR1 GTSNPN, CDR2 SVGIG (reference sequence). Sequences were derived from PBMCs, sampled 100 days after allogeneic stem cell transplant. The V call is TRBV30, the J call TRBJ1-1; TRBD1 aligns across 7 bases. This TCR was sampled from a male patient aged 50 to 59 who had an allogeneic stem cell transplant from a related donor, so the T cells may come from the graft donor. Some clones in this sample may be carry-over from other donors' samples. CDR3 bases: TGTGCCTGGAGTGGGAGGGGGCTGAACACTGAAGCTTTCTTT. Protein sequence: CAWSGRGLNTEAFF.